This T cell receptor (beta chain) derives from a study of control samples from healthy donors and cancer patients. Clones were sequenced by immunoSEQ multiplex PCR, and TCRdb holds only the in-frame ones, with some missing. The sample lists 200,000 to 250,000 clones, just under 95% occurring once. CDR3 length: 13 amino acids. The ends lost 8 bases at V and 2 bases at J; junction bases unmatched: 5. Germline V lookup: CDR1 MNHNY, CDR2 SVGAGI (reference sequence). This receptor was identified in a man in his forties or fifties in good health. The specimen sequenced was blood. The gene calls are TRBV6-6 and TRBJ1-2, with 7 bases fitting TRBD1. As DNA, the CDR3 is TGTGCCAGCCTCCGGGACAGCAACTATGGCTACACCTTC. Its translation: CASLRDSNYGYTF.